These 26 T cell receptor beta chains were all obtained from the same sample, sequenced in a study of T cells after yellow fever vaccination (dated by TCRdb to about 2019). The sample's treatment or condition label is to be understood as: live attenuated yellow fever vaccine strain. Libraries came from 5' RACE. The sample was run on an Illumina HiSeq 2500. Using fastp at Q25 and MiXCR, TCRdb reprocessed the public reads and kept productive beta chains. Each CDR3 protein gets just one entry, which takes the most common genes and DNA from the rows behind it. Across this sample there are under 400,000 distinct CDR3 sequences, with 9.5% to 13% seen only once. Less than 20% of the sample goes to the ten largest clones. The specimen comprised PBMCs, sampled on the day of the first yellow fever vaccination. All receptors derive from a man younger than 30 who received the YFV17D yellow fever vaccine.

CDR3 nucleotide sequence: TGTGCCAGTAAGGACGGACGATTCGCGAACACCGGGGAGCTGTTTTTT. It encodes CASKDGRFANTGELFF. This rearrangement joins TRBV19 to TRBJ2-2; D is ambiguous. The CDR3 has 16 residues. In germline, CDR1 is LNHDA, CDR2 SQIVND (reference sequence). Trimming shortened V by 7 bases and J by 0 bases, and 15 bases separated the two germline ends.

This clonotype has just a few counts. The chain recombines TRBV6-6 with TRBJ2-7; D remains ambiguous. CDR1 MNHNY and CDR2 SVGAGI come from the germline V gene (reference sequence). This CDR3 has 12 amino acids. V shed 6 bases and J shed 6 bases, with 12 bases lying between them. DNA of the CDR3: TGTGCCAGCAGCCCCATGGGGTCCGAGCAGTACGTC. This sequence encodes CASSPMGSEQYV.

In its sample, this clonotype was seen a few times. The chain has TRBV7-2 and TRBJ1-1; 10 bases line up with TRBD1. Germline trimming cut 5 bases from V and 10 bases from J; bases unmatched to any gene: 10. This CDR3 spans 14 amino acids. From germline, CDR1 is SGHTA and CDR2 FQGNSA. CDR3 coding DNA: TGTGCCAGCAGCCCACTTGGGACAGGGGTTTCAGCTTTCTTT. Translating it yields CASSPLGTGVSAFF.

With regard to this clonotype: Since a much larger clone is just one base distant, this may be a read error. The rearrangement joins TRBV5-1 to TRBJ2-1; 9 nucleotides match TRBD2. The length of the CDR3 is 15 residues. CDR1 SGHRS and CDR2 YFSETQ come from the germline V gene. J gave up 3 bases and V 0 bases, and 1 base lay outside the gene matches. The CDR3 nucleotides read TGCGCCAGCAGCTTGGTAGCGGGGGACTACAATGAGCAGTTCTTC. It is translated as CASSLVAGDYNEQFF.

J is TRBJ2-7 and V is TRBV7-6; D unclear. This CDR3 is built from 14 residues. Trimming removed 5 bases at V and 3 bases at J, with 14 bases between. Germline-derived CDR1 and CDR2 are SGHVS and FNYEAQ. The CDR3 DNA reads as TGTGCCAGCAGCACGCACAGTGGGTTCTACGAGCAGTACTTC. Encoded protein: CASSTHSGFYEQYF.

CDR3 loop: CASSSGQAANEQFF. The CDR3 DNA sequence: TGCGCCAGCAGCTCGGGACAGGCGGCCAATGAGCAGTTCTTC. This chain uses TRBV5-1 with TRBJ2-1; 8 positions match TRBD1. This CDR3 has 14 amino acids. V dropped 3 bases and J dropped 6; count of bases not matched to a gene: 5. Germline CDR1 and CDR2: SGHRS and YFSETQ.

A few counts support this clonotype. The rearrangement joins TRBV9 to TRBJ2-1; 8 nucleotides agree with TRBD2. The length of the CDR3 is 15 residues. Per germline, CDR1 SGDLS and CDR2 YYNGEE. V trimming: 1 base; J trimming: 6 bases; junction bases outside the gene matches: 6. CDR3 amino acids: CASSVRTGGSNEQFF. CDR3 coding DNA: TGTGCCAGCAGCGTAAGGACGGGGGGGTCCAATGAGCAGTTCTTC.

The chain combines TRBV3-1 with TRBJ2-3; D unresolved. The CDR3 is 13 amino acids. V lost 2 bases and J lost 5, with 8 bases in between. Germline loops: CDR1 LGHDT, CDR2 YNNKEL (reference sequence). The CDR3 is CASSQMTRDTQYF. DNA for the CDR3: TGTGCCAGCAGCCAAATGACGAGAGATACGCAGTATTTT.

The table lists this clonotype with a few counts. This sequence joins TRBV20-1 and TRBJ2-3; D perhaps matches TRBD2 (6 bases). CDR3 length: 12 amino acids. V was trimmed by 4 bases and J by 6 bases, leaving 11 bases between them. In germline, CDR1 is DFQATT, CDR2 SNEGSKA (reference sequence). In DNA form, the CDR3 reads TGCAGTGCTATGGGGGGTGGGGATACGCAGTATTTT. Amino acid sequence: CSAMGGGDTQYF.

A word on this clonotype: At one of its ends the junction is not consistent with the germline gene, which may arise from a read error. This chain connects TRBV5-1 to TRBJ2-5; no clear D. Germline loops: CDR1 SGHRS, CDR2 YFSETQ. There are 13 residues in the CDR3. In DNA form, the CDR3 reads TGCGCCAGCAGCTTGGGATCGGATGAGACCCTGTACTTC. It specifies CASSLGSDETLYF.

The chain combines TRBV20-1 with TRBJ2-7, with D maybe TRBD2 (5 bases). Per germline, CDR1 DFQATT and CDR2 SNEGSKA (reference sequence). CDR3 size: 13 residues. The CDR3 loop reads CSSPSERGDEQYF. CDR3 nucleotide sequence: TGCAGCTCCCCTTCCGAACGGGGTGACGAGCAGTACTTC.

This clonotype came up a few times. CDR3 loop: CASSFRGGGGETQYF. Here the CDR3 DNA reads TGTGCCAGCAGCTTCCGAGGCGGGGGAGGTGAGACCCAGTACTTC. J is TRBJ2-5 and V is TRBV7-2; 7 nucleotides match TRBD2. The CDR3 totals 15 residues. The junction had 9 bases not matched to a gene; V was cut back by 3 bases and J by 5 bases. CDR1 and CDR2 (germline): SGHTA, FQGNSA.

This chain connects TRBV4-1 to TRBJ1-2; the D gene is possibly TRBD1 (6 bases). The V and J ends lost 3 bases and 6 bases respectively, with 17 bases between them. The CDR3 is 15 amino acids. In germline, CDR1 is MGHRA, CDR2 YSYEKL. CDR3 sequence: CASSQRGGVENGYTF. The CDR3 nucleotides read TGCGCCAGCAGCCAGAGGGGGGGAGTTGAGAATGGCTACACCTTC.

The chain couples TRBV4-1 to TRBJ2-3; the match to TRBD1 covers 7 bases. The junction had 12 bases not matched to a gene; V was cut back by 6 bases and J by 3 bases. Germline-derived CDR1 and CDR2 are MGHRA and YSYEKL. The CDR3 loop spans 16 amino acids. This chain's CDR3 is CASSTLKADRTDTQYF. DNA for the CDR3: TGCGCCAGCAGTACCCTAAAGGCGGACAGGACAGATACGCAGTATTTT.

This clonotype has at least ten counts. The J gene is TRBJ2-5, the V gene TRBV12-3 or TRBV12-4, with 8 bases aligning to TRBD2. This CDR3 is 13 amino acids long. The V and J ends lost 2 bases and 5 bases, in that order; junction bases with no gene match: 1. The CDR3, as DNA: TGTGCCAGCAGTTTACGGGGGGGGGAGACCCAGTACTTC. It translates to CASSLRGGETQYF.

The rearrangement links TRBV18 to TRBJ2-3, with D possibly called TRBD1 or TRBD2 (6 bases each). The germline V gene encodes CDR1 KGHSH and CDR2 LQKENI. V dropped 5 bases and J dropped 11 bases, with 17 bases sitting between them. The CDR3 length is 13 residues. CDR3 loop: CASSENGGPRQYF. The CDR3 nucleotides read TGTGCCAGCTCAGAGAACGGGGGCCCGAGGCAGTATTTT.

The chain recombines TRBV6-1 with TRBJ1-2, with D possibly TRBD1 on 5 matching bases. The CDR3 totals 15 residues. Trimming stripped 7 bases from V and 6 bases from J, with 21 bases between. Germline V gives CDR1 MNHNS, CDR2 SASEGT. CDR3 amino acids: CASKFEGILGDGYTF. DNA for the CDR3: TGTGCCAGCAAATTCGAGGGGATCTTAGGAGATGGCTACACCTTC.

CDR3 nucleotides: TGTGCCATCAGAGGGGGTGAGGGGCGGGGCACAGATACGCAGTATTTT. Encoded protein: CAIRGGEGRGTDTQYF. The chain recombines TRBV10-3 with TRBJ2-3; maybe TRBD1 (6 bases). The V end lost 6 bases, the J end lost 1 base, and 17 bases lay between the germline ends. CDR3 length equals 16 residues. Germline V CDR1 and CDR2: ENHRY, SYGVKD.

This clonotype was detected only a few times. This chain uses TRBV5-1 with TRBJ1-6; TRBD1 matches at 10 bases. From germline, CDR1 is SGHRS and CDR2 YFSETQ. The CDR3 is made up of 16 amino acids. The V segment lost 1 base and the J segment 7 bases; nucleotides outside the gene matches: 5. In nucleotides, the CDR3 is TGCGCCAGCAGCTTGACCCGGGACAGGGGAAATTCACCCCTCCACTTT. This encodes CASSLTRDRGNSPLHF.

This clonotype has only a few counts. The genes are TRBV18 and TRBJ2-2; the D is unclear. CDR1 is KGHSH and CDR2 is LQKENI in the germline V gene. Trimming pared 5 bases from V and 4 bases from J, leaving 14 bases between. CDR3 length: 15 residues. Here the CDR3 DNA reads TGTGCCAGCTCAGGGGTGGCAGCATCCACCGGGGAGCTGTTTTTT. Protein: CASSGVAASTGELFF.

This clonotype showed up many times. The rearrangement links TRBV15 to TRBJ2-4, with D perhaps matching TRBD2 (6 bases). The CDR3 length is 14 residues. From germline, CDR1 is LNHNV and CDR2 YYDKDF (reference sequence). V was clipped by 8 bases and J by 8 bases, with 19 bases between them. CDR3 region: CATGRGAGPDIQYF. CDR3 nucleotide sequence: TGTGCCACCGGCCGTGGGGCGGGGCCGGACATTCAGTACTTC.

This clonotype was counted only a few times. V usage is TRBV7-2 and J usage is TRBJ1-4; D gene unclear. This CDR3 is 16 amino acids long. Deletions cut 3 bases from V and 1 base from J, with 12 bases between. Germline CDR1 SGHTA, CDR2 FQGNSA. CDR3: CASSLAARGTNEKLFF. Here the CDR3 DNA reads TGTGCCAGCAGCTTGGCCGCCCGGGGAACTAATGAAAAACTGTTTTTT.

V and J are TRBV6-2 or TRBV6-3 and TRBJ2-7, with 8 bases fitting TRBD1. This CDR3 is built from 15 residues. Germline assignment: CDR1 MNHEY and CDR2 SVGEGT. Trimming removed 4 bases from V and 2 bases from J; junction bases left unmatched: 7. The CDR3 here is CASSSQGAYTYEQYV. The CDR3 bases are TGTGCCAGCAGTTCCCAGGGGGCGTACACCTACGAGCAGTACGTC.

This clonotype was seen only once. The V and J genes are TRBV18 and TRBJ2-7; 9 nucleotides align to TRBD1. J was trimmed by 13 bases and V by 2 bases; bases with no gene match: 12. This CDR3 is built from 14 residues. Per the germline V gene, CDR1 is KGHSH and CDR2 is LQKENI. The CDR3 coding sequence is TGTGCCAGCTCACCAGGGGTACAGGGGGCTTCCTATTACTTC. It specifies CASSPGVQGASYYF.

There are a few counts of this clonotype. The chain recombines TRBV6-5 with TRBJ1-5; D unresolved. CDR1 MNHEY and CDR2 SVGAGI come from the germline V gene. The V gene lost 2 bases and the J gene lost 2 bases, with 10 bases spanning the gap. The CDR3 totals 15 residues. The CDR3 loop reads CASSYDGWGNQPQHF. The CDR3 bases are TGTGCCAGCAGTTACGACGGGTGGGGCAATCAGCCCCAGCATTTT.

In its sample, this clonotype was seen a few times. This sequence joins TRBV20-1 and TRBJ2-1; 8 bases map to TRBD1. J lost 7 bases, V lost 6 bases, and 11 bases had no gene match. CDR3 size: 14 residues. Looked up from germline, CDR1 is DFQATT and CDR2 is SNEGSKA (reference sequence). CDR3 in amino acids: CSAPIDGQGNEQFF. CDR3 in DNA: TGCAGTGCACCGATCGATGGACAGGGAAATGAGCAGTTCTTC.